The rows below give T cell receptor beta chains drawn from one sample of a study of technical replicates of blood from a few donors. This table comes from immunoSEQ multiplex PCR, and its TCRdb copy is limited to in-frame clones, with some not included. The table has 70,000 to 85,000 clones, 92% seen once. The sequencing sample was made of T cells isolated from PBMCs. The receptors here all came from a human donor in good health. Each CDR3 is given with its conserved first and last residue. The D gene is left open where the match is weak. Where a row states a size, it is once, few, many or the class of an expanded clone; other rows omit it.

>.|.|TRBV18|TRBJ1-2
TGTGCCAGCTCACCAGCTGAGGACTATGGCTACACCTTC
CASSPAEDYGYTF
>.|TRBD2|TRBV13|TRBJ2-7
TGTGCCAGCATGGGGGGGGAGGCCTACGAGCAGTACTTC
CASMGGEAYEQYF
>.|.|TRBV27|TRBJ2-3
TGTGCCAGCAGTTTATTCGCGGCTGGGGGCCCTACAGATACGCAGTATTTT
CASSLFAAGGPTDTQYF
>.|.|TRBV27|TRBJ2-1
TGTGCCAGCAGTCCACTAGCCCACAATGAGCAGTTCTTC
CASSPLAHNEQFF
>.|.|TRBV19|TRBJ1-1
TGTGCCAGTACCCCGGGGGGGCTCACTGAAGCTTTCTTT
CASTPGGLTEAFF
>.|.|TRBV4-3|TRBJ1-2
TGCGCCAGCAGCCAAGACCTACGGATCGGTGAGGAAAACTATGGCTACACCTTC
CASSQDLRIGEENYGYTF
>.|.|TRBV5-4|TRBJ1-1
TGTGCCAGCAGTTCAGGGGAAGGTACGGCTTTCTTT
CASSSGEGTAFF
>.|.|TRBV6-5|TRBJ1-4
TGTGCCAGCAGTTATACGGGTGAAAAACTGTTTTTT
CASSYTGEKLFF
>.|.|TRBV10-2|TRBJ2-5
TGCGCCAGCAGTGAAGGGGGGGAAGAAGAGACCCAGTACTTC
CASSEGGEEETQYF
>few|.|TRBV2|TRBJ2-7
TGTGCCAGCAGTGACCTAGCGCTCTCCTACGAGCAGTACTTC
CASSDLALSYEQYF
>.|.|TRBV27|TRBJ1-1
TGTGCCAGCAGCCTTGAACGCGGGGCTCGGAACACTGAAGCTTTCTTT
CASSLERGARNTEAFF
>.|.|TRBV9|TRBJ2-7
TGTGCCAGCAGCGTGGGCCTTAACTACGAGCAGTACTTC
CASSVGLNYEQYF
>.|TRBD2|TRBV11-3|TRBJ2-1
TGTGCCAGCAGCCCGGGTTGGCTAGCGGGAGTGTTGGACTACAATGAGCAGTTCTTC
CASSPGWLAGVLDYNEQFF
>.|TRBD2|TRBV11-2|TRBJ2-7
TGTGCCAGCAGCTTCTCTAGCGGGGGAACCTACGAGCAGTACTTC
CASSFSSGGTYEQYF
>.|TRBD1|TRBV6-1|TRBJ1-5
TGTGCCAGCAGTGAAGGCAGGGGGCCCTATCAGCCCCAGCATTTT
CASSEGRGPYQPQHF
>.|TRBD2|TRBV5-1|TRBJ2-1
TGCGCCAGCAGCTTGGCCGGGACTAACTCCTACAATGAGCAGTTCTTC
CASSLAGTNSYNEQFF
>.|.|TRBV4-3|TRBJ1-2
TGCGCCAGCAGCCAAGATCTCTTGGCAGTCCCTAACTATGGCTACACCTTC
CASSQDLLAVPNYGYTF
>.|TRBD2|TRBV5-6|TRBJ2-3
TGTGCCAGCAGGAAACTAGCGGGAGGTCCAGATACGCAGTATTTT
CASRKLAGGPDTQYF
>.|TRBD1|TRBV6-1|TRBJ1-2
TGTGCCAGCAGGGAACAGGGGATCTATGGCTACACCTTC
CASREQGIYGYTF